These 13 T cell receptor beta chains came from one sample sequenced in a study of graft-versus-host responses after intestinal transplantation. This table comes from immunoSEQ multiplex PCR, and its TCRdb copy is limited to in-frame clones, with some not included. Seen here are some 5,000 clones, 25% to 35% observed once, and the top ten hold roughly 5.3%. This sample comprised alloreactive CD4+ T cells from a mixed lymphocyte reaction culture, obtained before transplantation. The subset: CFSE-low proliferating T cells sorted from roughly six-day pre-transplant mixed lymphocyte reaction (GvH or HvG direction). Receptors were obtained from a human patient who was an organ donor for intestinal transplantation.

This clone appeared a few times. This rearrangement joins TRBV28 to TRBJ1-3; D call uncertain. This CDR3 is 14 amino acids long. Germline CDR1 and CDR2: MDHEN and SYDVKM. V dropped 3 bases and J dropped 0 bases, with 6 bases sitting between them. The CDR3 loop reads CASSLWLSGNTIYF. The CDR3, as DNA: TGTGCCAGCAGTTTGTGGCTCTCTGGAAACACCATATATTTT.

This clone was detected a few times. This rearrangement joins TRBV10-1 to TRBJ1-1; D ambiguous. This CDR3 has 11 amino acids. Per the germline V gene, CDR1 is WNHNN and CDR2 is SYGVQD (reference sequence). The germline V and J ends were trimmed by 4 bases and 2 bases, with 2 bases remaining between them. This chain's CDR3 is CASSGNTEAFF. CDR3 DNA sequence: TGCGCCAGCAGTGGAAACACTGAAGCTTTCTTT.

The chain employs TRBV6-6 and TRBJ2-5; 9 nucleotides line up with TRBD2. CDR3 length equals 14 residues. V gave up 0 bases and J gave up 4 bases; unmatched junction bases: 0. The germline V gene encodes CDR1 MNHNY and CDR2 SVGAGI (reference sequence). The CDR3 here is CASSYSAGGETQYF. The CDR3 DNA sequence: TGTGCCAGCAGTTACTCAGCGGGAGGAGAGACCCAGTACTTC.

V and J are TRBV7-9 and TRBJ1-2, with TRBD1 matching 8 bases. V lost 1 base to trimming and J lost 6 bases; unmatched junction nucleotides: 7. The CDR3 extends over 15 amino acids. Germline CDR1 and CDR2: SEHNR and FQNEAQ (reference sequence). The CDR3 DNA sequence: TGTGCCAGCAGCTTAGTTGTCCAGGGGGCTAATGGCTACACCTTC. Its translation: CASSLVVQGANGYTF.

The chain joins TRBV27 to TRBJ2-6; D is undetermined. Per the germline V gene, CDR1 is MNHEY and CDR2 is SMNVEV (reference sequence). CDR3 length: 18 amino acids. V was pared by 1 base and J by 0 bases, with 13 bases between. Here the CDR3 reads CASSLFGVLSSGANVLTF. The CDR3 bases are TGTGCCAGCAGTTTATTTGGGGTCCTCTCCTCTGGGGCCAACGTCCTGACTTTC.

By sample fraction, this clone is medium-sized (0.01 to 0.1%). V and J are TRBV5-1 and TRBJ2-2; D ambiguous. The CDR3 covers 16 residues. Trimming took off 5 bases at V and 0 bases at J, with 14 bases between the two ends. The germline V gene encodes CDR1 SGHRS and CDR2 YFSETQ. CDR3 loop: CASSATHIANTGELFF. The CDR3 nucleotides read TGCGCCAGCAGTGCAACACACATCGCGAACACCGGGGAGCTGTTTTTT.

This clone was counted a few times. The chain is built from TRBV30 and TRBJ2-3, with TRBD1 matching 9 bases. The CDR3 covers 14 residues. V was pared by 0 bases and J by 4 bases, with 2 bases of the junction left unmatched. CDR1 and CDR2 (germline): GTSNPN, SVGIG (reference sequence). The DNA for the CDR3 is TGTGCCTGGAGTGTACAGGGGGCCCCAGATACGCAGTATTTT. This translates into CAWSVQGAPDTQYF.

J is TRBJ1-6 and V is TRBV10-3; D not resolved. V lost 8 bases, J lost 7 bases, and 18 bases lay in between. CDR1 is ENHRY, CDR2 SYGVKD, per germline. The CDR3 length is 15 residues. The CDR3 DNA is TGTGCCATCTCCGAAATAGGGCAGACAAATTCACCCCTCCACTTT. It codes for CAISEIGQTNSPLHF.

In its sample, this clone was seen a few times. This chain links TRBV19 with TRBJ2-7; 10 positions agree with TRBD1. The CDR3 has 12 residues. After removal of 4 bases from V and 6 bases from J, the junction contained 0 bases not matched to a gene. Germline V gene sequence: CDR1 LNHDA, CDR2 SQIVND (reference sequence). CDR3 DNA: TGTGCCAGTAGTAGACAGGGGGCCGAGCAGTACTTC. This translates into CASSRQGAEQYF. The whole variable domain, filled in from reference TRBV19 and TRBJ2-7, reads DGGITQSPKYLFRKEGQNVTLSCEQNLNHDAMYWYRQDPGQGLRLIYYSQIVNDFQKGDIAEGYSVSREKKESFPLTVTSAQKNPTAFYLCASSRQGAEQYFGPGTRLTVT.

The chain has TRBV25-1 and TRBJ2-1; 12 nucleotides match TRBD2. This CDR3 has 17 residues. Trimming removed 7 bases from V and 1 base from J; junction bases left unmatched: 8. CDR1 MGHDK and CDR2 SYGVNS come from the germline V gene. The CDR3 protein is CASKRLAGGPSYNEQFF. The DNA for the CDR3 is TGTGCCAGCAAAAGGCTAGCGGGAGGGCCGTCCTACAATGAGCAGTTCTTC.

The chain couples TRBV7-6 to TRBJ2-3, with a tentative D call TRBD2 (6 bases). Germline V gene lookup returns CDR1 SGHVS and CDR2 FNYEAQ. V gave up 5 bases and J gave up 5 bases, with 11 bases separating them. There are 13 residues in the CDR3. The CDR3 DNA sequence: TGTGCCAGCAGCCGGGACTTTGGAGATACGCAGTATTTT. This encodes CASSRDFGDTQYF. Based on the CDR3 plus reference TRBV7-6 and TRBJ2-3, the full variable domain is GAGVSQSPRYKVTKRGQDVALRCDPISGHVSLYWYRQALGQGPEFLTYFNYEAQQDKSGLPNDRFSAERPEGSISTLTIQRTEQRDSAMYRCASSRDFGDTQYFGPGTRLTVL.

This clone was counted between two and nine times. It may be a read error: a sequence one base away is much more abundant. The J gene is TRBJ2-3, the V gene TRBV25-1; D is undetermined. The CDR3 covers 15 residues. Germline CDR1 and CDR2: MGHDK and SYGVNS. The CDR3 sequence: CACSEYRARTDTQYF. The CDR3 DNA sequence: TGTGCCTGCAGTGAATATAGGGCGCGCACAGATACGCAGTATTTT.

The chain has TRBV4-1 and TRBJ1-2, with a tentative D call TRBD1 (6 bases). V gave up 6 bases and J gave up 4 bases, with 21 bases separating them. Germline lookup yields CDR1 MGHRA and CDR2 YSYEKL. The CDR3 loop spans 16 amino acids. CDR3 loop: CASRKSHHPGAYGYTF. In nucleotides, the CDR3 is TGCGCCAGCAGAAAGAGTCACCACCCGGGGGCCTATGGCTACACCTTC.